Shown below are 27 T cell receptor beta chains from a single sample sequenced in a study of identical twins. From the 5' RACE reads, TCRdb called clonotypes with MiXCR, one entry per CDR3 protein. The sample includes a few hundred thousand distinct CDR3 sequences, 9% of them seen just once. Sequencing was done on a sample of naive T cells sorted from blood. Every receptor here comes from a woman aged 45-65 years in good health.

This clonotype occurred a few times. The chain employs TRBV20-1 and TRBJ2-3; 12 nucleotides agree with TRBD2. The CDR3 consists of 18 residues. Germline CDR1 DFQATT, CDR2 SNEGSKA (reference sequence). V gave up 2 bases and J gave up 2 bases; unmatched junction bases: 11. CDR3 loop: CSARPIRTSGTNTDTQYF. CDR3 nucleotide sequence: TGCAGTGCTAGACCCATTAGGACTAGCGGGACCAACACAGATACGCAGTATTTT.

The J gene is TRBJ2-1, the V gene TRBV11-2, with 9 bases matching TRBD2. Germline loops: CDR1 SGHAT, CDR2 FQNNGV. The CDR3 runs 15 residues. The junction had 7 bases not matched to a gene; V was cut back by 4 bases and J by 6 bases. This CDR3 is CASSSRGGRANEQFF. The CDR3 coding sequence is TGTGCCAGCAGCTCCCGGGGCGGGAGGGCCAATGAGCAGTTCTTC.

This chain connects TRBV20-1 to TRBJ2-1; 7 nucleotides align to TRBD2. This CDR3 has 16 residues. V trimming: 1 base; J trimming: 1 base; junction bases outside the gene matches: 7. Per the germline V gene, CDR1 is DFQATT and CDR2 is SNEGSKA (reference sequence). CDR3 in DNA: TGCAGTGCTAGAGGGTCTAGCGGCTTTTCCTACAATGAGCAGTTCTTC. It translates to CSARGSSGFSYNEQFF.

This clonotype was detected a few times. The gene calls are TRBV9 and TRBJ2-1, with unresolved D. The CDR3 has 13 residues. The germline CDR1 and CDR2 sequences are SGDLS and YYNGEE. Trimming cost V 0 bases and J 10 bases, with 11 bases left between them. The CDR3 protein is CASSVAVDGEQFF. The CDR3 coding sequence is TGTGCCAGCAGCGTAGCGGTGGATGGGGAGCAGTTCTTC.

There are many counts of this clonotype. The chain recombines TRBV10-3 with TRBJ2-5, with a possible D match to TRBD2 (5 bases). Germline values: CDR1 ENHRY, CDR2 SYGVKD. This CDR3 is 14 amino acids long. The V gene lost 3 bases and the J gene lost 4 bases, with 12 bases spanning the gap. CDR3 sequence reads: CAISEGGQRETQYF. In nucleotides, the CDR3 is TGTGCCATCAGTGAAGGAGGTCAGAGAGAGACCCAGTACTTC.

The chain combines TRBV5-5 with TRBJ2-1; a possible D gene is TRBD2 (6 bases). Germline V gene sequence: CDR1 SGHKS, CDR2 YYEKEE (reference sequence). V lost 1 base and J 7 bases, leaving 9 bases between the germline ends. The CDR3 has 13 amino acids. CDR3 loop: CASSLLAGNEQFF. DNA for the CDR3: TGTGCCAGCAGCTTGCTGGCGGGGAATGAGCAGTTCTTC.

V usage is TRBV12-3 or TRBV12-4 and J usage is TRBJ1-5; D not certain. The CDR3 contains 15 residues. Deletions cut 3 bases from V and 1 base from J, with 10 bases between. CDR3 sequence reads: CASSFSSESNQPQHF. The CDR3 DNA reads TGTGCCAGCAGTTTCTCCAGCGAAAGCAATCAGCCCCAGCATTTT.

Many counts were recorded for this clonotype. The chain uses TRBV4-1 and TRBJ1-4; D is undetermined. The CDR3 sequence is 16 residues long. Trimming stripped 4 bases from V and 4 bases from J, with 16 bases between. Germline V gene sequence: CDR1 MGHRA, CDR2 YSYEKL. CDR3 nucleotide sequence: TGCGCCAGCAGCCCCCGAGCCGGCACGGTTAATGAAAAACTGTTTTTT. This encodes CASSPRAGTVNEKLFF.

This clonotype was observed at least ten times. The chain is built from TRBV5-1 and TRBJ2-1; tentative D call: TRBD2 (6 bases). The CDR3 has 16 residues. CDR1 SGHRS and CDR2 YFSETQ come from the germline V gene. Trimming took off 0 bases at V and 0 bases at J, with 10 bases between the two ends. Here the CDR3 reads CASSLASGVSYNEQFF. Here the CDR3 DNA reads TGCGCCAGCAGCTTGGCCTCGGGGGTCTCCTACAATGAGCAGTTCTTC.

The gene calls are TRBV4-1 and TRBJ2-1, with D possibly being TRBD1 (6 bases). Germline CDR1 is MGHRA and CDR2 is YSYEKL. V dropped 5 bases and J dropped 5 bases, with 16 bases sitting between them. This CDR3 contains 15 residues. Written as DNA, the CDR3 is TGCGCCAGCAGCTCCGGGACAAACAGGGACAATGAGCAGTTCTTC. This gives the protein CASSSGTNRDNEQFF.

This clonotype showed up many times. The V gene is TRBV9, the J gene TRBJ2-1; TRBD2 matches at 7 bases. The CDR3 runs 17 residues. V gave up 0 bases and J gave up 4 bases; unmatched junction bases: 10. In germline, CDR1 is SGDLS, CDR2 YYNGEE. The CDR3 loop is CASSVDVGGFRYNEQFF. CDR3 DNA sequence: TGTGCCAGCAGCGTAGATGTGGGAGGGTTTAGATACAATGAGCAGTTCTTC.

This clonotype came up a few times. The chain joins TRBV12-3 or TRBV12-4 to TRBJ2-2; a possible D gene is TRBD2 (6 bases). V dropped 7 bases and J dropped 6 bases, with 21 bases sitting between them. CDR3 length equals 16 residues. CDR3 DNA: TGTGCCAGCATCACAACCCGGGACTCCCGACCCGGGGAGCTGTTTTTT. Protein product: CASITTRDSRPGELFF.

This clonotype showed up many times. The chain has TRBV14 and TRBJ2-3; TRBD2 agrees at 9 bases. The length of the CDR3 is 15 residues. The V gene's germline CDR1 is SGHDN and CDR2 FVKESK. Trimming cost V 8 bases and J 2 bases; bases outside gene matches: 8. CDR3 sequence: CASGKTSGLTDTQYF. The CDR3, as DNA: TGTGCCAGCGGAAAAACTAGCGGGCTCACAGATACGCAGTATTTT.

This clonotype was detected only a few times. The chain couples TRBV27 to TRBJ2-7, with D uncertain. Trimming took off 1 base at V and 4 bases at J, with 8 bases between the two ends. CDR1 MNHEY and CDR2 SMNVEV come from the germline V gene (reference sequence). The CDR3 runs to 13 residues. The chain's CDR3 is CASSLYVAYEQYF. DNA of the CDR3: TGTGCCAGCAGTTTATATGTAGCTTACGAGCAGTACTTC.

The CDR3: CASSLSTGPFGSGANVLTF. The CDR3, as DNA: TGTGCCAGCAGTTTAAGTACGGGGCCCTTCGGATCTGGGGCCAACGTCCTGACTTTC. V usage is TRBV12-3 or TRBV12-4 and J usage is TRBJ2-6, with D possibly being TRBD1 or TRBD2 (5 bases each). This CDR3 has 19 residues. The ends were cut back, 2 bases at V and 1 base at J, with 18 bases in the middle.

This clonotype was counted a few times. The CDR3, as DNA: TGTGCCGGCGGTGAAGAGACCCAGTACTTC. Its translation is CAGGEETQYF. V gene TRBV2 combines with J gene TRBJ2-5; no firm D call. CDR3 size: 10 residues. The V end lost 11 bases, the J end lost 3 bases, and 7 bases lay between the germline ends. The V gene's germline CDR1 is SNHLY and CDR2 FYNNEI. Full variable domain (outside the CDR3, taken from reference TRBV2 and TRBJ2-5): EPEVTQTPSHQVTQMGQEVILRCVPISNHLYFYWYRQILGQKVEFLVSFYNNEISEKSEIFDDQFSVERPDGSNFTLKIRSTKLEDSAMYFCAGGEETQYFGPGTRLLVL.

In this sample, this clonotype turned up many times. The rearrangement links TRBV20-1 to TRBJ1-5; 7 nucleotides match TRBD1. V shed 5 bases and J 6 bases; nucleotides not matched to a gene: 7. The CDR3 loop spans 13 amino acids. Looked up from germline, CDR1 is DFQATT and CDR2 is SNEGSKA (reference sequence). The CDR3 sequence: CSASTGKSQPQHF. The CDR3 nucleotides are TGCAGTGCTTCGACAGGGAAGAGTCAGCCCCAGCATTTT.

The rearrangement links TRBV14 to TRBJ2-7; no clear D gene. Germline-derived CDR1 and CDR2 are SGHDN and FVKESK. V gave up 4 bases and J gave up 5 bases, with 15 bases separating them. CDR3 length: 14 residues. CDR3 protein: CASSPDRVRDEQYV. As DNA, the CDR3 is TGTGCCAGCAGCCCGGACCGGGTGCGCGACGAGCAGTACGTC.

There are a few counts of this clonotype. The V and J genes are TRBV29-1 and TRBJ1-5; 7 nucleotides line up with TRBD1. Germline trimming cut 4 bases from V and 6 bases from J; bases unmatched to any gene: 3. This CDR3 comprises 12 residues. Germline CDR1 reads SQVTM; CDR2 reads ANQGSEA. In DNA form, the CDR3 reads TGCAGCGTTGGGCAGGGGGGTCAGCCCCAGCATTTT. Protein sequence: CSVGQGGQPQHF.

This clonotype occurred a few times. This chain joins TRBV4-1 and TRBJ2-5; TRBD2 matches 8 bases. Germline assignment: CDR1 MGHRA and CDR2 YSYEKL. V gave up 2 bases and J gave up 5 bases; unmatched junction bases: 7. CDR3 length: 15 amino acids. CDR3 nucleotides: TGCGCCAGCAGCCAATGGGTCGGGACTAGTGAGACCCAGTACTTC. Translating gives CASSQWVGTSETQYF.

The rearrangement links TRBV7-9 to TRBJ2-5; the D gene could be TRBD1 or TRBD2 (5 bases each). The ends were cut back, 2 bases at V and 4 bases at J, with 17 bases in the middle. Looked up from germline, CDR1 is SEHNR and CDR2 is FQNEAQ (reference sequence). This CDR3 is built from 16 residues. The DNA for the CDR3 is TGTGCCAGCAGCTTAACGGGGACCGGGATAGGAGAGACCCAGTACTTC. Protein product: CASSLTGTGIGETQYF.

In this sample, this clonotype turned up many times. This chain's CDR3 is CASSLTGGRETQYF. CDR3 nucleotide sequence: TGTGCCAGCAGCCTGACAGGGGGTCGAGAGACCCAGTACTTC. This rearrangement joins TRBV12-3 or TRBV12-4 to TRBJ2-5; 9 nucleotides line up with TRBD1. Unmatched junction bases numbered 6, after V lost 6 bases and J lost 4 bases. This CDR3 has 14 amino acids.

As for this clonotype: Just one base apart from a much larger clone, this may be a read error. In this CDR3 the conserved last residue, phenylalanine or tryptophan, is missing, so a read error is likely. The genes are TRBV29-1 and TRBJ2-2; D assignment may be TRBD1 or TRBD2 (5 bases each). The CDR3 is 12 amino acids. Trimming shortened V by 4 bases and J by 5 bases, and 8 bases separated the two germline ends. The V gene's germline CDR1 is SQVTM and CDR2 ANQGSEA. The CDR3 is CSVGGGTGELFS. In nucleotides, the CDR3 is TGCAGCGTTGGGGGCGGGACCGGGGAGCTGTTTTCT.

This clonotype was recorded a few times. The V call is TRBV4-1, the J call TRBJ2-3; TRBD2 matches at 14 bases. Germline V gene sequence: CDR1 MGHRA, CDR2 YSYEKL. J was trimmed by 6 bases and V by 4 bases; bases with no gene match: 9. The CDR3 length is 17 residues. The CDR3 sequence is CASSPGLAGVLTDTQYF. In nucleotides, the CDR3 is TGCGCCAGCAGCCCGGGACTAGCGGGAGTATTAACGGATACGCAGTATTTT.

This chain uses TRBV7-6 with TRBJ1-1, with TRBD1 matching 8 bases. The CDR3 totals 15 residues. Looked up from germline, CDR1 is SGHVS and CDR2 is FNYEAQ. V was pared by 8 bases and J by 0 bases, with 8 bases of the junction left unmatched. This CDR3 reads CASGNLQGVNTEAFF. The CDR3 coding sequence is TGTGCCAGCGGAAACTTACAGGGGGTGAACACTGAAGCTTTCTTT.

This clonotype showed up just a few times. The rearrangement uses TRBV5-1 and TRBJ2-1; 7 nucleotides agree with TRBD2. CDR3 length: 17 amino acids. With 2 bases clipped from V and 6 bases from J, the junction kept 14 bases outside the gene matches. CDR1 and CDR2 from the germline V gene are SGHRS and YFSETQ. CDR3 DNA sequence: TGCGCCAGCAGCTTTTTTTCCGCGGGGGTTCCGGGCAATGAGCAGTTCTTC. Translating gives CASSFFSAGVPGNEQFF.

V usage is TRBV2 and J usage is TRBJ2-7, with D perhaps TRBD1 or TRBD2 (5 bases each). Trimming took off 4 bases at V and 6 bases at J, with 13 bases between the two ends. The CDR3 covers 13 residues. Germline V CDR1 and CDR2: SNHLY, FYNNEI. The CDR3 is CASSGDLRAEQYV. The CDR3 DNA is TGTGCCAGCAGTGGGGACCTTAGGGCCGAGCAGTACGTC.